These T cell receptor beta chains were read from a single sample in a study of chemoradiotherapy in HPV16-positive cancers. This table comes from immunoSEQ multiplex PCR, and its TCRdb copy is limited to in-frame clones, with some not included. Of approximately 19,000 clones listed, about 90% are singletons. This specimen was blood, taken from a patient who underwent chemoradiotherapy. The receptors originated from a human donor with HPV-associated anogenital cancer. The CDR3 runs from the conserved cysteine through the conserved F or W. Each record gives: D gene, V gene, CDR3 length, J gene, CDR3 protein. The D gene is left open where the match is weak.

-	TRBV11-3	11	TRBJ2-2	CASRRLGELFF
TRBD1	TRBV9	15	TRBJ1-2	CASSALSTGDYGYTF
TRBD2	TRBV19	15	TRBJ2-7	CASSSLAGDLYEQYF
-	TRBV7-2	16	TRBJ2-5	CASSLDRGRLEETQYF
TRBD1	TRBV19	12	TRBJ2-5	CASGTGQETQYF
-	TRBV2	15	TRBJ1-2	CASSEKRHDGHGYTF
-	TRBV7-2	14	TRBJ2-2	CASSLQLYTGELFF
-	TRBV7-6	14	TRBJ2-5	CASSPTASIETQYF
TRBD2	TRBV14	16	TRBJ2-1	CASSLSSGVPYNEQFF
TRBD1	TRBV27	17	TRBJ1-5	CASSPLTGTGGNQPQHF
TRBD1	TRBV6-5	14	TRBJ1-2	CASSYGQGVDGYTF
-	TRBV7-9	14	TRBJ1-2	CASSLASPNYGYTF
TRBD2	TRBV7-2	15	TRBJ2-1	CASSIGLADDNEQFF
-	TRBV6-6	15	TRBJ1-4	CASSYSTGRGEKLFF
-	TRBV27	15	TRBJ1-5	CASSQQGLGNQPQHF
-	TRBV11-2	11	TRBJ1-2	CASSLGDGYTF
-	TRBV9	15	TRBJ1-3	CASSPDGGGGNTIYF
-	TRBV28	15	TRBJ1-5	CASSGGEGGNQPQHF
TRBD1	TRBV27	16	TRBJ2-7	CASSPGPGQGTYEQYF
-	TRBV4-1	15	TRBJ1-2	CASSQINDRRYGYTF
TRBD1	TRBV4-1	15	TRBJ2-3	CASSPRTGGTDTQYF
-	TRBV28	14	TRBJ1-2	CASSRQGLDYGYTF
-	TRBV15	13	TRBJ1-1	CATSRGRDTEAFF
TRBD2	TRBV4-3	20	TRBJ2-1	CASSQAASGGAFSSYNEQFF
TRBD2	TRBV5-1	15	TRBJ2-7	CASSPRLASDYEQYF
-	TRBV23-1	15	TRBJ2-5	CASTPGIAGGETQYF
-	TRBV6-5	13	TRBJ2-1	CASSSGLYNEQFF
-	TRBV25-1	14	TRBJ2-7	CASSETGTNYEQYF
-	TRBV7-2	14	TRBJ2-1	CASSVDRGYNEQFF
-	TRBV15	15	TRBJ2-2	CATSPWTANTGELFF
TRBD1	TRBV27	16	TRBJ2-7	CASSSRDRGRKGEQYF